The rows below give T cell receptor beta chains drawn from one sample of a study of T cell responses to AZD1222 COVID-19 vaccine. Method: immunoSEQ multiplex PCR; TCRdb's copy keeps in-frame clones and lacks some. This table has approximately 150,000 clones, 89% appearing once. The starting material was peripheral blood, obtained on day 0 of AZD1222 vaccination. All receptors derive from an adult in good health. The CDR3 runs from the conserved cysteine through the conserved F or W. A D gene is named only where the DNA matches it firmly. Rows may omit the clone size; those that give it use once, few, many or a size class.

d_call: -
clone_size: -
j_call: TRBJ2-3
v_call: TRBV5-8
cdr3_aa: CASSLVDTQYF
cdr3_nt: TGTGCCAGCAGCTTAGTAGATACGCAGTATTTT

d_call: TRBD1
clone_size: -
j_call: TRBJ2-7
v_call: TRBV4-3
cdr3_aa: CASSQAPGQNYEQYF
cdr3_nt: TGCGCCAGCAGCCAAGCCCCGGGACAGAACTACGAGCAGTACTTC

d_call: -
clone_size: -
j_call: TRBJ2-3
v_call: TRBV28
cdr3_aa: CASTPGGTDTQYF
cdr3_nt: TGTGCCAGCACCCCTGGGGGCACAGATACGCAGTATTTT

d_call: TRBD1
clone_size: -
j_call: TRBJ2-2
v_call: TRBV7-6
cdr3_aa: CASRRTGENTGELFF
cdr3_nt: TGTGCCAGCAGACGGACAGGGGAGAACACCGGGGAGCTGTTTTTT

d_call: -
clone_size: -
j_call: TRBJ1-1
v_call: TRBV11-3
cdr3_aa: CASSLRGARGTEAFF
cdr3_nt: TGTGCCAGCAGCTTACGGGGGGCGAGGGGGACTGAAGCTTTCTTT

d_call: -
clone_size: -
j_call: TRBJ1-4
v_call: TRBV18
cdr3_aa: CASSPTGRSNEKLFF
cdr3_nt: TGTGCCAGCTCACCAACGGGGCGGAGTAATGAAAAACTGTTTTTT

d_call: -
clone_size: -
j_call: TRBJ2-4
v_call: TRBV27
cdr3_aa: CASRSLRNIQYF
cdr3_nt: TGTGCCAGCAGGTCTCTCAGGAACATTCAGTACTTC

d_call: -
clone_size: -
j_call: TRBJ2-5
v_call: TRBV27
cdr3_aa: CASRYTNLETQYF
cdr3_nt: TGTGCCAGCCGTTATACCAATTTGGAGACCCAGTACTTC

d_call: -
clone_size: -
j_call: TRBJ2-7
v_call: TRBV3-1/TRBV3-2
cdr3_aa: CASSPRGGTSDEQYF
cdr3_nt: TGTGCCAGCAGCCCCCGTGGTGGGACGAGCGACGAGCAGTACTTC

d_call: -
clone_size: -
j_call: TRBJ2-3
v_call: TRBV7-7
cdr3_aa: CASSLGVERGDTQYF
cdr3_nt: TGTGCCAGCAGCTTAGGTGTAGAGAGGGGGGATACGCAGTATTTT

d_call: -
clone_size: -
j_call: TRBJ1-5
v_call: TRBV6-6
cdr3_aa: CASGDNQPQHF
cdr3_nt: TGTGCCAGCGGGGATAATCAGCCCCAGCATTTT

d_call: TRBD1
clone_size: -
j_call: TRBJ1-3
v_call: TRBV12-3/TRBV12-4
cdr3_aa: CASQRTGGNTIYF
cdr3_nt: TGTGCCAGTCAGAGGACAGGAGGAAACACCATATATTTT

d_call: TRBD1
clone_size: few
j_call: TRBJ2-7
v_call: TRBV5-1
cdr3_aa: CASGLGDRVHEQYF
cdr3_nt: TGCGCCAGCGGATTAGGGGACAGGGTGCACGAGCAGTACTTC

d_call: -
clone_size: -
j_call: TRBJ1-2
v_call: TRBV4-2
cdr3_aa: CASSQDLGRAQDGYTF
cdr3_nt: TGTGCCAGCAGCCAAGATCTAGGGAGAGCGCAAGATGGCTACACCTTC

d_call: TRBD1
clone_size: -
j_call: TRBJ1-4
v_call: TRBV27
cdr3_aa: CASSIRGLLNEKLFF
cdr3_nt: TGTGCCAGCAGTATCAGGGGGCTCCTCAATGAAAAACTGTTTTTT

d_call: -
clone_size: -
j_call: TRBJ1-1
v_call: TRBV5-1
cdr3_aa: CASSLDSQNTEAFF
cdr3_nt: TGCGCCAGCTCACTCGACAGCCAGAACACTGAAGCTTTCTTT

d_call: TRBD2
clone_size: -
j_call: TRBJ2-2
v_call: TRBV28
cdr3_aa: CASSRRAKREMKNTGELFF
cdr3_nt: TGTGCCAGCAGTCGAAGGGCCAAGCGGGAGATGAAGAACACCGGGGAGCTGTTTTTT